The 26 T cell receptor beta chains listed next were all sequenced from one sample in a study of blood T cell repertoires in COVID-19. This table comes from immunoSEQ multiplex PCR, and its TCRdb copy is limited to in-frame clones, with some not included. The sample includes around 200,000 clones, roughly 83% of them seen just once. Sequenced: PBMCs or T cells enriched from blood (not recorded which). Every receptor here comes from a middle-aged man with acute COVID-19.

V is TRBV20-1 and J is TRBJ2-7, with D hard to call. Trimming stripped 1 base from V and 7 bases from J, with 8 bases between. Germline CDR1 DFQATT, CDR2 SNEGSKA (reference sequence). The CDR3 loop spans 11 amino acids. The CDR3 reads CSARAKLEQYF. The CDR3 DNA follows: TGCAGTGCTAGAGCAAAGCTTGAGCAGTACTTC.

V and J are TRBV12-3 or TRBV12-4 and TRBJ2-7; a possible D gene is TRBD2 (6 bases). The length of the CDR3 is 12 residues. Trimming pared 3 bases from V and 8 bases from J, leaving 11 bases between. DNA for the CDR3: TGTGCCAGCAGTTTCCGGGACTTGAAGCAGTACTTC. It encodes CASSFRDLKQYF.

The V gene is TRBV18, the J gene TRBJ1-1, with TRBD1 matching over 8 bases. The germline CDR1 and CDR2 sequences are KGHSH and LQKENI. This CDR3 has 16 amino acids. V was pared by 1 base and J by 0 bases, with 4 bases of the junction left unmatched. DNA of the CDR3: TGTGCCAGCTCACCACTTGGACAGGGCGTGAACACTGAAGCTTTCTTT. Translating it yields CASSPLGQGVNTEAFF.

V and J are TRBV15 and TRBJ2-6; D remains unclear. The V gene's germline CDR1 is LNHNV and CDR2 YYDKDF (reference sequence). The V end lost 1 base, the J end lost 4 bases, and 8 bases lay between the germline ends. This CDR3 comprises 15 residues. CDR3 sequence (DNA): TGTGCCACCAGCAGAGGTGGGCACGGGGCCAACGTCCTGACTTTC. Protein: CATSRGGHGANVLTF. The complete variable domain, with remaining parts taken from reference TRBV15 and TRBJ2-6, reads DAMVIQNPRYQVTQFGKPVTLSCSQTLNHNVMYWYQQKSSQAPKLLFHYYDKDFNNEADTPDNFQSRRPNTSFCFLDIRSPGLGDTAMYLCATSRGGHGANVLTFGAGSRLTVL.

The gene calls are TRBV5-6 and TRBJ1-2; 7 positions agree with TRBD1. The V gene end was trimmed by 4 bases and the J gene end by 4 bases; junction bases not matched to a gene: 7. Germline assignment: CDR1 SGHDT and CDR2 YYEEEE. The CDR3 has 14 amino acids. In DNA form, the CDR3 reads TGTGCCAGCAGCAGGGGGCTTCCCGCCTATGGCTACACCTTC. The encoded protein is CASSRGLPAYGYTF.

CDR3 nucleotides: TGTGCCAGCAGTGAATTAGGGGGGGAGATCTCTGGAAACACCATATATTTT. It codes for CASSELGGEISGNTIYF. The chain recombines TRBV6-1 with TRBJ1-3; the D gene is possibly TRBD1 (6 bases). The V end was cut by 2 bases, the J end by 0 bases, with 14 bases between. Looked up from germline, CDR1 is MNHNS and CDR2 is SASEGT. The CDR3 covers 17 residues.

This clone has just a few counts. V is TRBV3-1 (or the pseudogene TRBV3-2) and J is TRBJ1-6; D perhaps matches TRBD1 (5 bases). V was pared by 0 bases and J by 10 bases, with 10 bases between. The CDR3 contains 14 residues. Germline V lookup: CDR1 LGHDT, CDR2 YNNKEL (reference sequence). CDR3 residues: CASSQDHQGSPLHF. Written as DNA, the CDR3 is TGTGCCAGCAGCCAAGATCACCAGGGCTCACCCCTCCACTTT.

This chain uses TRBV18 with TRBJ1-2, with 8 bases that match TRBD1. The CDR3 runs 13 residues. The junction had 7 bases not matched to a gene; V was cut back by 3 bases and J by 10 bases. Germline CDR1 is KGHSH and CDR2 is LQKENI. The CDR3 DNA sequence: TGTGCCAGCTCACCTGACAGGGGAAAGTACTACACCTTC. It is translated as CASSPDRGKYYTF.

The chain employs TRBV7-2 and TRBJ1-2; the D is unclear. There are 14 residues in the CDR3. V lost 1 base and J lost 5, with 11 bases in between. Per the germline V gene, CDR1 is SGHTA and CDR2 is FQGNSA. The CDR3 nucleotides read TGTGCCAGCAGCTTAGGGCCGGGTTTATATGGCTACACCTTC. Its protein product is CASSLGPGLYGYTF.

J is TRBJ1-5 and V is TRBV28, with D possibly being TRBD1 (5 bases). Germline V gene data show CDR1 as MDHEN and CDR2 as SYDVKM. V lost 6 bases and J lost 2, with 8 bases in between. The CDR3 covers 13 residues. Here the CDR3 reads CASRWGGNQPQHF. The CDR3 DNA sequence: TGTGCCAGCAGGTGGGGGGGCAATCAGCCCCAGCATTTT.

This clone was observed a few times. The chain employs TRBV6-5 and TRBJ1-2, with D possibly TRBD1 on 5 matching bases. This CDR3 is 13 amino acids long. Trimming took 7 bases from V and 4 from J, leaving 13 bases between them. Looked up from germline, CDR1 is MNHEY and CDR2 is SVGAGI. The CDR3: CASTSGPAYGYTF. The CDR3 nucleotides are TGTGCCAGCACGTCAGGGCCGGCCTATGGCTACACCTTC.

This chain links TRBV19 with TRBJ2-1; 8 bases align to TRBD2. The ends lost 5 bases at V and 9 bases at J; junction bases unmatched: 9. From germline, CDR1 is LNHDA and CDR2 SQIVND (reference sequence). CDR3 size: 14 residues. This chain's CDR3 is CASSGSGRRGEQFF. The CDR3 DNA reads TGTGCCAGTAGTGGCAGCGGGAGAAGGGGTGAGCAGTTCTTC.

This chain connects TRBV28 to TRBJ2-1, with no clear D. This CDR3 has 13 residues. V dropped 9 bases and J dropped 3 bases, with 12 bases sitting between them. Germline-derived CDR1 and CDR2 are MDHEN and SYDVKM. CDR3 sequence reads: CASVRVFYNEQFF. The CDR3 DNA reads TGTGCCAGTGTGAGAGTTTTCTACAATGAGCAGTTCTTC.

This clone appeared a single time. The chain joins TRBV5-4 to TRBJ1-1; D is possibly TRBD1 (5 bases). Germline loops: CDR1 SGHNT, CDR2 YYREEE (reference sequence). The CDR3 has 17 residues. V lost 0 bases and J 2 bases, leaving 17 bases between the germline ends. The CDR3 nucleotides read TGTGCCAGCAGCTTGGATGGCGGGGGAGGGAGAAACACTGAAGCTTTCTTT. It codes for CASSLDGGGGRNTEAFF.

This clone has only one observation. The chain uses TRBV9 and TRBJ1-5, with D maybe TRBD1 (5 bases). V dropped 0 bases and J dropped 8 bases, with 18 bases sitting between them. The CDR3 sequence is 16 residues long. Looked up from germline, CDR1 is SGDLS and CDR2 is YYNGEE. CDR3 in amino acids: CASSVGGAPGREPQHF. CDR3 bases: TGTGCCAGCAGCGTAGGCGGGGCCCCGGGGAGGGAGCCCCAGCATTTT.

This clone occurred many times. The chain combines TRBV19 with TRBJ2-7, with TRBD1 matching over 7 bases. The CDR3 length is 15 residues. V was pared by 2 bases and J by 3 bases, with 7 bases of the junction left unmatched. Germline CDR1 is LNHDA and CDR2 is SQIVND (reference sequence). The CDR3 spells CASSINQGVGYEQYF. CDR3 sequence (DNA): TGTGCCAGTAGTATAAATCAGGGGGTAGGCTACGAGCAGTACTTC.

This clone came up a few times. The J gene is TRBJ1-2, the V gene TRBV5-1, with D unclear. The V gene's germline CDR1 is SGHRS and CDR2 YFSETQ. The CDR3 has 15 residues. Trimming took off 1 base at V and 2 bases at J, with 12 bases between the two ends. The CDR3 protein is CASSLYSESNYGYTF. The CDR3 DNA reads TGCGCCAGCAGCTTGTACAGTGAATCCAACTATGGCTACACCTTC.

The chain links TRBV19 to TRBJ2-4; 9 bases fit TRBD1. V was pared by 4 bases and J by 15 bases, with 10 bases of the junction left unmatched. Germline V gene lookup returns CDR1 LNHDA and CDR2 SQIVND (reference sequence). The CDR3 extends over 13 amino acids. CDR3 nucleotides: TGTGCCAGTAGTACCCGGGACAGGGTCGTAACGTACTTC. Translating it yields CASSTRDRVVTYF.

This chain uses TRBV7-2 with TRBJ1-2; D uncertain. This CDR3 contains 15 residues. The germline V gene encodes CDR1 SGHTA and CDR2 FQGNSA. V gave up 1 base and J gave up 4 bases, with 13 bases separating them. CDR3 bases: TGTGCCAGCAGCTTAGGTTGGCAGGTGAGCTATGGCTACACCTTC. Translation gives CASSLGWQVSYGYTF.

The chain couples TRBV13 to TRBJ2-1, with TRBD1 matching over 9 bases. V shed 4 bases, J shed 9 bases, and the junction held 4 bases outside the gene matches. The CDR3 totals 13 residues. The V gene's germline CDR1 is PRHDT and CDR2 FYEKMQ (reference sequence). The CDR3 nucleotides are TGTGCCAGCAGCTCACAGGGGGCAGTTGAGCAGTTCTTC. Encoded protein: CASSSQGAVEQFF.

The rearrangement links TRBV7-8 to TRBJ1-2, with TRBD1 identical over 9 bases. CDR3 size: 16 residues. V lost 1 base to trimming and J lost 7 bases; unmatched junction nucleotides: 10. Germline V gene sequence: CDR1 SGHVS, CDR2 FQNEAQ. The CDR3 sequence: CASSLGSRDRAFGYTF. CDR3 DNA: TGTGCCAGCAGCTTAGGATCCCGGGACAGGGCTTTTGGCTACACCTTC.

The CDR3 DNA reads TGTGCCAGCAGCTTTTCCCTAGCGGGAGTCAATGAGCAGTTCTTC. Residues: CASSFSLAGVNEQFF. This chain links TRBV7-9 with TRBJ2-1; 10 bases agree with TRBD2. This CDR3 region has 15 residues. After removal of 3 bases from V and 6 bases from J, the junction contained 5 bases not matched to a gene. CDR1 and CDR2 (germline): SEHNR, FQNEAQ (reference sequence). The whole variable domain, filled in from reference TRBV7-9 and TRBJ2-1, reads DTGVSQNPRHKITKRGQNVTFRCDPISEHNRLYWYRQTLGQGPEFLTYFQNEAQLEKSRLLSDRFSAERPKGSFSTLEIQRTEQGDSAMYLCASSFSLAGVNEQFFGPGTRLTVL.

The chain carries TRBV18 and TRBJ2-5, with D possibly TRBD1 on 6 matching bases. The CDR3 has 14 amino acids. Germline V gene lookup returns CDR1 KGHSH and CDR2 LQKENI. Between the trimmed V and J ends, which lost 4 bases and 4 bases, there was a span of 13 bases. For the CDR3, the DNA is TGTGCCAGCTCACTAAGCACAGGGCGAGAGACCCAGTACTTC. It is translated as CASSLSTGRETQYF.

The chain joins TRBV11-2 to TRBJ2-1; the D gene is possibly TRBD2 (6 bases). V was clipped by 1 base and J by 1 base, with 8 bases between them. The CDR3 has 15 residues. Germline V CDR1 and CDR2: SGHAT, FQNNGV. CDR3 amino acids: CASSLGLVSYNEQFF. CDR3 DNA sequence: TGTGCCAGCAGCTTAGGACTAGTTTCCTACAATGAGCAGTTCTTC.

In DNA, the CDR3 is TGTGCCAGCAGAGGGCGGGGATCAGATACGCAGTATTTT. This translates into CASRGRGSDTQYF. The chain employs TRBV14 and TRBJ2-3, with D possibly TRBD2 on 6 matching bases. Trimming shortened V by 6 bases and J by 4 bases, and 11 bases separated the two germline ends. The germline gives CDR1 SGHDN, CDR2 FVKESK. The CDR3 contains 13 residues.

The chain's CDR3 is CASSLGGRAIEQFF. CDR3 nucleotides: TGTGCCAGCAGCTTAGGAGGGAGAGCGATTGAGCAGTTCTTC. The J gene is TRBJ2-1, the V gene TRBV7-9, with a possible D match to TRBD2 (5 bases). V lost 1 base, J lost 9 bases, and 13 bases lay in between. The CDR3 runs to 14 residues. Germline CDR1 is SEHNR and CDR2 is FQNEAQ (reference sequence).